This T cell receptor (beta chain) was captured in a study of neoadjuvant anti-PD-1 for oral cavity cancer. Background on the study: Before surgery, most patients got three to four biweekly 3 mg/kg nivolumab doses.

Points on this clone: Its antigen is unknown.

Time point reported: after neoadjuvant nivolumab, at surgical resection. PBMCs were not maintained or expanded in culture before analysis. TCRdb's table, derived via immunoSEQ multiplex PCR, lists solely in-frame clones and lacks some. The sample holds about 12,000 clones, roughly 70% seen once. Study-wide results and caveats: Treg/Th17 ratio rose with pretreatment blood and fell with post-treatment tumor TCRbeta clonality. Each response group had just a few patients in TCR analyses.

Trimming cost V 4 bases and J 4 bases; bases outside gene matches: 20. From germline, CDR1 is SGHRS and CDR2 YFSETQ. This CDR3 is built from 20 residues. The origin of this receptor is a person between 35 and 79 years old with oral cavity squamous cell carcinoma. The sample here was PBMCs, taken after nivolumab (anti-PD-1) treatment. V is TRBV5-1 and J is TRBJ2-2, with 9 bases matching TRBD2. The CDR3: CASSTARWLAGSTSTGELFF. CDR3 DNA sequence: TGCGCCAGCAGCACCGCTCGGTGGCTAGCGGGATCTACGAGCACCGGGGAGCTGTTTTTT.